This TCR beta chain was profiled in a study of cytomegalovirus exposure and HLA in healthy donors (dated by TCRdb to 2016 to 2017). About the investigation overall: An earlier analysis of some 620 of the donors reported around 280 Gb of sequence data and 117 million unique TCR beta sequences obtained from about 179 million T cells. The number of typed donors differed by locus: about 629-640 for A, B, C, DRB1 and DQB1; 522 for DQA1; around 580 for DPA1; and some 470 for DPB1. Alongside the repertoire data, information on donor age, sex, ethnicity and CMV serostatus was compiled. Among about 410 genotyped donors of the cohort, an average of around 240,000 unique TCR beta nucleotide sequences was sequenced per donor, of which about 20% were non-productive. HLA typing covered class I and class II loci at four-digit resolution. A later genetic analysis used genome-wide SNP genotypes for 398 of the 666 donors, treating that subset as a discovery cohort. In a later analysis, previously published TCR beta repertoires from about 670 donors were re-analyzed and high-resolution HLA genotyping was added so that TCR occurrence patterns could be studied. Roughly 300 gigabases of sequencing data and about 92 million unique TCR sequences made up an early release that covered several hundred HLA-typed donors. An earlier analysis of fewer than 750 of the donors used high-throughput TCR beta sequencing to judge whether each TCR beta V gene segment behaved as functional or pseudogenic. To predict cytomegalovirus infection status, the study combined high-throughput TCR immunosequencing, statistical association of individual TCRs with disease status, and machine learning. Along with the approximately 600-subject first cohort, a separate validation cohort of around 120 different subjects was used. Rather than using new phenotypic data, the later analysis identified candidate immune exposures from TCR beta sequences and from how often those sequences occurred across donors. The T cell repertoires of several hundred subjects were profiled by immunosequencing and related to cytomegalovirus serostatus. A handful of DR-DQ haplotypes were handled as single units for association and clustering because linkage in the cohort was strong. The aim of the study was to test whether cataloging public T cell receptors could identify signatures of past pathogen exposure. Of the roughly 400 genotyped donors, approximately 82% fell in the genetic ancestry cluster associated with self-reported Caucasian donors. Every discovery cohort repertoire had been produced on one sequencing platform. General conclusions and limits of the study: Strong co-occurrence of HLA alleles, especially DR and DQ, made assigning TCR associations to individual alleles difficult. A later analysis found that most CMV-associated TCR beta chains appeared HLA-restricted, with HLA associations seemingly driven largely by CMV exposure. Because counts were too low, roughly 17 rarely observed V segments, including chromosome 9 orphons, were left out of the earlier analysis of roughly 600 of the donors. Broadly in line with IMGT annotations, most TCR beta V segments showed up in productive rearrangements about 90% or about 30% of the time in an earlier analysis of approximately 600 of the donors. A later genetic analysis associated a missense DCLRE1C variant with V-gene and J-gene trimming of TCR beta chains, and an independent cohort replicated the association. Compared with equally common non-associated chains, HLA-associated TCR beta chains in a later analysis were more clonally expanded and had lower generation probabilities. Roughly uniform sequencing depth across donors was assumed in presence/absence analyses, although this assumption may not hold. The classifier was reported to diagnose cytomegalovirus status with high specificity and sensitivity in both the original and validation cohorts. The sequencing pipeline was judged likely to have produced a cluster of highly shared sequence variants as a technical artifact. Correlated functional status among segregating V segments might reflect linkage disequilibrium, but an unknown experimental factor could not be ruled out. In vitro tests confirmed that a few of the cytomegalovirus-associated TCR beta chains recognize cytomegalovirus antigens. A later analysis reported that several top co-occurrence clusters appeared linked to parvovirus B19, influenza, CMV and Epstein-Barr virus. A total of 164 TCR beta chains were listed by the study as associated with cytomegalovirus. In this cohort, only TCR beta chains were sequenced, and detectable features were limited by the absence of alpha or paired-chain data. Specific HLA alleles were associated with 15,000 to 20,000 TCR beta sequences at a false discovery rate of 0.05 in a later analysis. A later analysis found that TCR association rates varied across HLA loci, with DRB1 alleles showing the most associated TCRs and HLA-C alleles the fewest. Across donors, most TCR sequences were observed very rarely, whereas some public TCRs were present in many individuals. The authors suggested that the approach could potentially be generalized to other disease states and immunological phenotypes. Some IMGT-functional V segments, including TRBV6-2 and TRBV6-3, could not be told apart with the 87-base-pair reads, so those segments were excluded. HLA typing was unavailable for some donors at each locus, so association tests used only the typed subset. Immune exposure information for the cohort was limited to CMV serostatus. A further reported finding was that TCR beta sequences accurately predicted the HLA-A and HLA-B alleles for most subjects in the first cohort. A later genetic analysis reported fewer N-insertions in productive TCRs among donors in an Asian-associated ancestry cluster than the approximately 670-donor mean.

Library construction relied on the immunoSEQ multiplex PCR assay. The multiplex PCR relied on a mix of 60 forward primers for TCR Vbeta segments and 13 reverse primers for TCR Jbeta segments. Amplification of the CDR3 region of rearranged TCR beta genes was performed with a multiplex PCR assay on genomic DNA. Amplified TCR beta libraries were sequenced as 87-base-pair reads on the Illumina HiSeq System. In the original analysis: Across the 500 to 850 repertoires, a later analysis counted tens of millions of unique TCR beta chains, approximately 10 million of which were shared by at least two donors. Raw reads were error-corrected and collapsed into unique sequences by a nearest-neighbor algorithm in which closely related sequences were merged to remove PCR and sequencing errors. To assign V, D and J gene segments, CDR3 sequences were aligned to IMGT reference sequences. For a sequence to be retained, a match of at least six nucleotides was required to both a V gene segment and a J gene segment. Rearrangements were classified as productive when the CDR3 lacked stop codons and remained in frame with V and J, and all other rearrangements were classified as non-productive. CDR3 was defined according to IMGT convention as the region running from the second conserved V-encoded cysteine to the conserved J-encoded phenylalanine. In an earlier analysis of around 540 of the donors, sequences lacking an unambiguous match to a single V gene segment were excluded. In an earlier analysis of some 590 of the donors, V segments were called functional above 56.7% productive rearrangements and were called segregating when the between-donor standard deviation exceeded 5%. A statistical classification framework was built to diagnose cytomegalovirus status from the catalog of TCR beta chain sequences. A later analysis assigned V and J genes by comparing TCR nucleotide sequences with IMGT/GENE-DB human TR gene sequences. Using the TCRdist pipeline, a later analysis assigned CDR3 sequences along with most-parsimonious VDJ recombination scenarios. A later analysis defined each TCR beta chain by its CDR3 amino acid sequence plus V-gene family, and excluded reads lacking a unique V-gene family. As a way to deal with suspected cross-contamination and a sequencing artifact, a later analysis dropped hundreds of nucleotide sequences that were highly shared and had low generation probability. For each public chain, a later analysis derived a clonal expansion index from normalized ranks of inferred template counts within each repertoire. A later analysis computed generation probabilities with a VDJ recombination model fitted to out-of-frame rearrangements, and checked the results against IGoR. In a later analysis, hypergeometric tests were used to score TCR-TCR, TCR-HLA and TCR-CMV co-occurrence, with a repertoire-size bias correction applied to TCR pairs. To estimate false discovery rates, a later analysis permuted the HLA or CMV assignments 20 times. A later analysis grouped co-occurring TCRs with DBSCAN, adding TCRdist sequence similarity when clustering within HLA-allele-positive subsets. Repertoires with fewer than 30,000 or more than 120,000 public chains, plus five repertoires with anomalous nucleotide sharing, were excluded from co-occurrence clustering. TCRdb stores this immuneACCESS table with in-frame sequences only. Part of the clones is absent; in the studies checked, under half of the shortfall reflects unresolved V genes, and no reason is known for the rest. Clone size and V and J calls were adopted from that table, with D and trimming inferred from the DNA. In this sample the table shows some 200,000 clones, around 84% of which occur a single time. The top ten clones comprise approximately 2.4% of the sample.

In regard to this clone: Its antigen remains unidentified. No base qualities exist here, and no much larger clone lies one base off it.

The cohort was made up of approximately 700 healthy bone marrow donors. All cohort members were sampled while nominally healthy, although unrecorded immune exposures were likely present. The donor tested CMV seropositive, placing the donor among the approximately 290 seropositive members of the cohort. Every donor gave a peripheral blood sample, and the peripheral blood mononuclear cells from that sample were used for TCR beta sequencing. The Qiagen DNeasy Blood Extraction Kit was used to extract genomic DNA from the blood cell samples. Counted from cysteine to phenylalanine, this CDR3 has 17 amino acids. Only the CDR3 region is kept as DNA, spanning 51 bases read in frame from base 1. According to the germline V gene (reference sequence), CDR1 reads SEHNR and CDR2 reads FQNEAQ. For this chain, trimming is 5 bases at the V end and 4 bases at the J end, and the number of junction bases without a gene match is 17.

This TCR derives from a woman in her forties or fifties in good health and CMV-seropositive. The sequenced sample was PBMCs. The sequence links TRBV7-9 to TRBJ2-7, and 7 bases in between align with TRBD1. The CDR3 sequence is CASSQETTDRVFYEQYF. The DNA reads TGTGCCAGCAGCCAAGAGACAACCGACAGGGTTTTTTACGAGCAGTACTTC.